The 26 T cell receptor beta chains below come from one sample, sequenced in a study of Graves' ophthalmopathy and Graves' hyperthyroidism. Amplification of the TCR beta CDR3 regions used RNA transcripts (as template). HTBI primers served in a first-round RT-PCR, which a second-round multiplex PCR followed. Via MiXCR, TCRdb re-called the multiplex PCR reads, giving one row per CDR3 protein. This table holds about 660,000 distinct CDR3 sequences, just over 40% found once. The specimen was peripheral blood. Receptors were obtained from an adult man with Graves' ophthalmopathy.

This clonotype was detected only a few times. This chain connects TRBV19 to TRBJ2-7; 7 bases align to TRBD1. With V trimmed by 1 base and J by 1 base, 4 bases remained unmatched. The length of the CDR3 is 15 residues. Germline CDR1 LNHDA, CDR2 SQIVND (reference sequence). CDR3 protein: CASSIVGTASYEQYF. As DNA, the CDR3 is TGTGCCAGTAGTATAGTAGGGACAGCTTCCTACGAGCAGTACTTC.

The DNA for the CDR3 is TGCAGCTTGGGGCTCAGTCAAGAGACCCAGTACTTC. Its translation is CSLGLSQETQYF. The V and J genes are TRBV29-1 and TRBJ2-5; a possible D gene is TRBD1 (5 bases). Per the germline V gene, CDR1 is SQVTM and CDR2 is ANQGSEA. V was clipped by 8 bases and J by 2 bases, with 12 bases between them. The CDR3 is 12 amino acids.

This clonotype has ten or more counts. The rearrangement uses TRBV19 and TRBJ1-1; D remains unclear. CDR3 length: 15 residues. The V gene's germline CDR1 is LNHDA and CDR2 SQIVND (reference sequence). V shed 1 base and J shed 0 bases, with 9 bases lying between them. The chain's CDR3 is CASSIVPDMNTEAFF. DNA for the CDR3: TGTGCCAGTAGTATAGTGCCAGATATGAACACTGAAGCTTTCTTT.

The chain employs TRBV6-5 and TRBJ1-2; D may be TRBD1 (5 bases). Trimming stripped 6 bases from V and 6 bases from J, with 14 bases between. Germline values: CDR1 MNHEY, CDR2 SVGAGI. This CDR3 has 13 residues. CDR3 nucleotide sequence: TGTGCCAGCAGCGACTCCATCAGGGATGGCTACACCTTC. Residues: CASSDSIRDGYTF.

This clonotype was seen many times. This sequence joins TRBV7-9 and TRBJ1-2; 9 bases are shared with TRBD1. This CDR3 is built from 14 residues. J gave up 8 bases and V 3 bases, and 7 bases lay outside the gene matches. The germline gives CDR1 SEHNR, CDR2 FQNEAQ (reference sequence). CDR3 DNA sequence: TGTGCCAGCAGCTTGGGACAGGGCGGTGGAGGCTACACCTTC. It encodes CASSLGQGGGGYTF.

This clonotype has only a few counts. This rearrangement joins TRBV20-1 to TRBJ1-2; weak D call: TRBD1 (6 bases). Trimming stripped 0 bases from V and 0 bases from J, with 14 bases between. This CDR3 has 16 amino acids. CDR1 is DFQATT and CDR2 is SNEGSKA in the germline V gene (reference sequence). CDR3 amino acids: CSARDLKNRANYGYTF. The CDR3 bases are TGCAGTGCTAGAGATCTCAAGAACAGGGCTAACTATGGCTACACCTTC.

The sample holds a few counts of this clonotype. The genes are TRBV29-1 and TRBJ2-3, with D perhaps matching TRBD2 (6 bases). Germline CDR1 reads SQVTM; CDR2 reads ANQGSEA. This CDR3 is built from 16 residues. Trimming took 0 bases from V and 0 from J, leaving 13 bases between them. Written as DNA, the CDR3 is TGCAGCGTTGAAGACTGGGTTAGCGGAAGCACAGATACGCAGTATTTT. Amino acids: CSVEDWVSGSTDTQYF.

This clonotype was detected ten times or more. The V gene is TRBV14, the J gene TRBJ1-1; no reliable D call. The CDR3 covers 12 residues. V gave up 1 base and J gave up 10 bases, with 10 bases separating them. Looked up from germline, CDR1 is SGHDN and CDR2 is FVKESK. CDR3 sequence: CASSQAARAAFF. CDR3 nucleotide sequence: TGTGCCAGCAGCCAAGCGGCTCGGGCAGCTTTCTTT.

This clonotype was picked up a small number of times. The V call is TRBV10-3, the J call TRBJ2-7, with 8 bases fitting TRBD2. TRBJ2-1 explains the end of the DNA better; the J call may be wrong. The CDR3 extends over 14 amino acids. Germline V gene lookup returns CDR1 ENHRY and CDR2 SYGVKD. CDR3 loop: CAISGVAGHNEQFF. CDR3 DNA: TGTGCCATCAGTGGGGTAGCGGGGCACAATGAGCAGTTCTTC.

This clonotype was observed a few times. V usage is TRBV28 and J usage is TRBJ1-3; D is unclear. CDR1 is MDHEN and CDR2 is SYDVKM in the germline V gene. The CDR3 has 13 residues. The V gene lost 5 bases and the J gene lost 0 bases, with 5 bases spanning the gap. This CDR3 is CASSPVSGNTIYF. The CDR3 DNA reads TGTGCCAGCAGTCCTGTCTCTGGAAACACCATATATTTT.

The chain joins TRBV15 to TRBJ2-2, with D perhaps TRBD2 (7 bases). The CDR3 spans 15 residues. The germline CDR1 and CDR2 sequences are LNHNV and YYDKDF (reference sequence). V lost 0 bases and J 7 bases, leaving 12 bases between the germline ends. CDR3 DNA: TGTGCCACCAGCAGAGATGGGGGGGCGGGCGGGGAGCTGTTTTTT. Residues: CATSRDGGAGGELFF.

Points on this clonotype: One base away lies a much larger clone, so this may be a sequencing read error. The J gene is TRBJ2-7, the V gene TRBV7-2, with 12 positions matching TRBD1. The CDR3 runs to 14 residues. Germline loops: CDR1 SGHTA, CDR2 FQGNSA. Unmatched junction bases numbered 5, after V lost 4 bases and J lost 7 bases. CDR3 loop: CASSWGQGAREQYF. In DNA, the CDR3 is TGTGCCAGCAGCTGGGGACAGGGGGCGCGGGAGCAGTACTTC.

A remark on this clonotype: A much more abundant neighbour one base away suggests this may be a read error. CDR3 DNA: TGTGCCAGTAACGACAGGTGGGGAATTATAGCTTTCTTT. This encodes CASNDRWGIIAFF. The chain recombines TRBV19 with TRBJ1-1; D might be TRBD1 (6 bases). The CDR3 runs 13 residues. The germline gives CDR1 LNHDA, CDR2 SQIVND (reference sequence). V lost 7 bases to trimming and J lost 10 bases, with 19 bases between them.

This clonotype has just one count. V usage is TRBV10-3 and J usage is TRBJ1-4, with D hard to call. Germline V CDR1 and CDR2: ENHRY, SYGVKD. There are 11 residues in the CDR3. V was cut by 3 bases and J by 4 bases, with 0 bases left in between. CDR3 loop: CAISDNEKLFF. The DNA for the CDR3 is TGTGCCATCAGTGATAATGAAAAACTGTTTTTT.

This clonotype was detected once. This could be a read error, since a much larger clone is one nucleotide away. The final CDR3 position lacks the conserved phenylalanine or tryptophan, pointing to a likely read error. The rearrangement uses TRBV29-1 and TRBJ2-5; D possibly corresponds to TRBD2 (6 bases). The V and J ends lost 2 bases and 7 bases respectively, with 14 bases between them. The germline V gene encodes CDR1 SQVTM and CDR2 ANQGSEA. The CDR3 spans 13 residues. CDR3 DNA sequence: TGCAGCGTTGAACATGGACTGGGAGGGACCCAGTACCTC. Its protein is CSVEHGLGGTQYL.

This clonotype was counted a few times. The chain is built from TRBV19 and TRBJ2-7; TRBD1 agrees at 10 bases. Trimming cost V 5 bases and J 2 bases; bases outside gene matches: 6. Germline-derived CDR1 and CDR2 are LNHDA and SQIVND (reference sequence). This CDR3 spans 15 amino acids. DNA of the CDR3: TGTGCCAGTAGTGCGCGACAGGGGGCTACCTACGAGCAGTACTTC. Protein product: CASSARQGATYEQYF.

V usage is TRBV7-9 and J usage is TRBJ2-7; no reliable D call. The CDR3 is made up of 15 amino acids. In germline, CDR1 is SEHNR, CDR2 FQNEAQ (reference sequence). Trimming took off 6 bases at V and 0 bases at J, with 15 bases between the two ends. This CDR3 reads CASSLRLGSSYEQYF. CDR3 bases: TGTGCCAGCAGTCTCCGTTTAGGCAGCTCCTACGAGCAGTACTTC.

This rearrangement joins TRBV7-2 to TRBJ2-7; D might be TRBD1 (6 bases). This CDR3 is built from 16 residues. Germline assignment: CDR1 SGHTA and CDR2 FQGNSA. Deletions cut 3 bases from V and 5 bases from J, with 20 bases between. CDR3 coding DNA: TGTGCCAGCAGCTTTGGACAGCCACCCGGGGCCAACGAGCAGTACTTC. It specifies CASSFGQPPGANEQYF.

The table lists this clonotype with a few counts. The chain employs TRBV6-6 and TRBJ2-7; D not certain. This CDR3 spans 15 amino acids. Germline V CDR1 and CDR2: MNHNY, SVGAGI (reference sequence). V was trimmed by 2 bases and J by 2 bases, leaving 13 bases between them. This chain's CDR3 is CASSYRVPEAYEQYF. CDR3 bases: TGTGCCAGCAGTTACAGGGTCCCGGAAGCCTACGAGCAGTACTTC.

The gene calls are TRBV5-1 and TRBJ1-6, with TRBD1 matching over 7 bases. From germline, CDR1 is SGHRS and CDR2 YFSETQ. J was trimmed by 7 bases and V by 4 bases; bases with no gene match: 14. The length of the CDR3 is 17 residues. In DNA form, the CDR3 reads TGCGCCAGCAGCCTTGGACCAACGAGGGACAGAAATTCACCCCTCCACTTT. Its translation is CASSLGPTRDRNSPLHF.

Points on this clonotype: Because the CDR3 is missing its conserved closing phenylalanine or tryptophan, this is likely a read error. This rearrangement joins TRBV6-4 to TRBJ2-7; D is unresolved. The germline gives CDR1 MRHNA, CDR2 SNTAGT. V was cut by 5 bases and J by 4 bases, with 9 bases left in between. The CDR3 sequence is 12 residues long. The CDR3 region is CASSRNRYEQYC. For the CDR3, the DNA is TGTGCCAGCAGTCGTAATCGGTACGAGCAGTACTGC.

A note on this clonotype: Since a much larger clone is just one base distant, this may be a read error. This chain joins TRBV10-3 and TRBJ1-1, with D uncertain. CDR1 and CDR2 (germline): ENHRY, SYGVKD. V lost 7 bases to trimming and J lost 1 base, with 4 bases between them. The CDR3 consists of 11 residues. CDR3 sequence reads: CAINKNTEAFF. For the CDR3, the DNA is TGTGCCATCAATAAGAACACTGAAGCTTTCTTT.

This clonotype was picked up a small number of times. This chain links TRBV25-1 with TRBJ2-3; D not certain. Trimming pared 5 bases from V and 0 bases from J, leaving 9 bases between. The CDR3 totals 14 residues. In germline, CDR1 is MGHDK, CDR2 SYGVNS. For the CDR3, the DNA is TGTGCCAGCAGTCACTCCTTAAGCACAGATACGCAGTATTTT. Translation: CASSHSLSTDTQYF. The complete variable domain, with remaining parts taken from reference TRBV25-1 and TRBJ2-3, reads EADIYQTPRYLVIGTGKKITLECSQTMGHDKMYWYQQDPGMELHLIHYSYGVNSTEKGDLSSESTVSRIRTEHFPLTLESARPSHTSQYLCASSHSLSTDTQYFGPGTRLTVL.

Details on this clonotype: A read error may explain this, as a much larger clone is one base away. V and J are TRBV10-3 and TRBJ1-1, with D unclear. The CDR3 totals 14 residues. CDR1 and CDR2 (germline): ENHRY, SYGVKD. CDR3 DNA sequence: TGTGTCAGCAGCAAGGGTACGATTGTTACTGAAGCTTTCTTT. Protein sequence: CVSSKGTIVTEAFF.

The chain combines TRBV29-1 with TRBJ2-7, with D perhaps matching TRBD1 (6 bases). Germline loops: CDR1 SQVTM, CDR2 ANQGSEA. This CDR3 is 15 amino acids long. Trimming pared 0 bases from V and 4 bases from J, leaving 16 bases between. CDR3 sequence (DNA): TGCAGCGTTGAAGATCGAGCAGGGGAGATATACGAGCAGTACTTC. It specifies CSVEDRAGEIYEQYF.

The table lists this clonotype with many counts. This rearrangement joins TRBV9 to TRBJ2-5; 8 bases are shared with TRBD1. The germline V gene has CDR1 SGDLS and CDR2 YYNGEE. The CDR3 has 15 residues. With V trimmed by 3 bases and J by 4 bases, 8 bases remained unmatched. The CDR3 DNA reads TGTGCCAGCAGCGGCTCCGGGACAGGTGGAGAGACCCAGTACTTC. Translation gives CASSGSGTGGETQYF. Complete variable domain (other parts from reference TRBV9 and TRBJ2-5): DSGVTQTPKHLITATGQRVTLRCSPRSGDLSVYWYQQSLDQGLQFLIQYYNGEERAKGNILERFSAQQFPDLHSELNLSSLELGDSALYFCASSGSGTGGETQYFGPGTRLLVL.